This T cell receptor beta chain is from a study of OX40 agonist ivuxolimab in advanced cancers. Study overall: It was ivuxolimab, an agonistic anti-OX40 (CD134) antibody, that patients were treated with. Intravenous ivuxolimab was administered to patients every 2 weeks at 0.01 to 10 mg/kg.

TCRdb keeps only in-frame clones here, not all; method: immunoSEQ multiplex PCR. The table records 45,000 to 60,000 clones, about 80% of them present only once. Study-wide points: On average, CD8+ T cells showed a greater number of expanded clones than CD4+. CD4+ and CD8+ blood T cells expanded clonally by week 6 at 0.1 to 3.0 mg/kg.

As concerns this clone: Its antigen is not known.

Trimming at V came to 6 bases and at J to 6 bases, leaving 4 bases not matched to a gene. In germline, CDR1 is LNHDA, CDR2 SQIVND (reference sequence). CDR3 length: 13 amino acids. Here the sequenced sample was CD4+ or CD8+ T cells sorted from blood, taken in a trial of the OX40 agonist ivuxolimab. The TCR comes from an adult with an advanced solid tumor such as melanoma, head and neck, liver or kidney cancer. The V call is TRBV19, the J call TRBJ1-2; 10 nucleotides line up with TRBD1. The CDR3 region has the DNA TGTGCCAGTAGAAGGGACAGGGGAGATGGCTACACCTTC. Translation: CASRRDRGDGYTF.